Described below is a single T cell receptor beta chain sequence and its context. Its specificity is unknown. These data belong to a study of early T cells in non-severe SARS-CoV-2 infection. Attached unique molecular identifiers marked individual cDNA molecules. TCRdb re-derived calls from the 5' RACE reads in MiXCR, one entry per CDR3 protein. The sample lists 39,000 or so distinct CDR3 sequences; about 5.5% were seen once. V was trimmed by 4 bases and J by 0 bases, leaving 10 bases between them. The CDR3 length is 15 residues. Germline V gene data show CDR1 as MNHNY and CDR2 as SVGAGI (reference sequence). Regarding the study as a whole: VDJdb matches were skewed toward anti-spike CD8 T cell responses.

The rearrangement joins TRBV6-6 to TRBJ2-4; D tentatively reads TRBD1 or TRBD2 (6 bases each). The sequence was obtained from an adult who was a healthcare worker with PCR-confirmed SARS-CoV-2 infection or an uninfected control (not recorded which). The source was whole blood, collected at baseline. The CDR3 coding sequence is TGTGCCAGCAGTTGGGGGGCGGTAGCCAAAAACATTCAGTACTTC. It yields the protein CASSWGAVAKNIQYF.